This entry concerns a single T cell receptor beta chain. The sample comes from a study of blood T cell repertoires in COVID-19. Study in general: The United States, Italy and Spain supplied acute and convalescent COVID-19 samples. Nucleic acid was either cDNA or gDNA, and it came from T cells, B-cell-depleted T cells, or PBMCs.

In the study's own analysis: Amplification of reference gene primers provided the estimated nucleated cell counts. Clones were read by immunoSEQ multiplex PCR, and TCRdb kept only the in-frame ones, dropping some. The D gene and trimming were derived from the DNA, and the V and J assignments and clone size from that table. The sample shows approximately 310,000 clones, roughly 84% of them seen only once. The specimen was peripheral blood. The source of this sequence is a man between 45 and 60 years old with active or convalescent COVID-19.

CDR3 coding DNA: TGTGCCAGCAGCTCGCAGGGAGGCACTGAAGCTTTCTTT. This encodes CASSSQGGTEAFF. The chain has TRBV7-6 and TRBJ1-1; possibly TRBD1 for D (5 bases). CDR1 and CDR2 (germline): SGHVS, FNYEAQ. CDR3 length: 13 residues. V was pared by 4 bases and J by 4 bases, with 10 bases between.